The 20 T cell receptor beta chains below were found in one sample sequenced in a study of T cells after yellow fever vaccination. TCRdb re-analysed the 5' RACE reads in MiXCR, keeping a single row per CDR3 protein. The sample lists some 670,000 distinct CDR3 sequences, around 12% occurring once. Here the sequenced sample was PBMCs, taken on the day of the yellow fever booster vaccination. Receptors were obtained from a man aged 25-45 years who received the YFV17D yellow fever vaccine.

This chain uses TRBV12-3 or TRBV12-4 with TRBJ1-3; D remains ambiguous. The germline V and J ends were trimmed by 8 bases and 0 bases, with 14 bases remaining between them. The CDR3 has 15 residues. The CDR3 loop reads CASVPSRVSGNTIYF. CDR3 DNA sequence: TGTGCCAGCGTCCCCTCGAGGGTCTCTGGAAACACCATATATTTT.

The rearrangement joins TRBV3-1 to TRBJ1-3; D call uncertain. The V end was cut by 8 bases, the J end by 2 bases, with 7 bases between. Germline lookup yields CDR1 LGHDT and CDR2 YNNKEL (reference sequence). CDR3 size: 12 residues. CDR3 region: CASRTAGNTIYF. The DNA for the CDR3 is TGTGCCAGCCGCACGGCTGGAAACACCATATATTTT. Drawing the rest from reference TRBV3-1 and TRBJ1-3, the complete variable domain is DTAVSQTPKYLVTQMGNDKSIKCEQNLGHDTMYWYKQDSKKFLKIMFSYNNKELIINETVPNRFSPKSPDKAHLNLHINSLELGDSAVYFCASRTAGNTIYFGEGSWLTVV.

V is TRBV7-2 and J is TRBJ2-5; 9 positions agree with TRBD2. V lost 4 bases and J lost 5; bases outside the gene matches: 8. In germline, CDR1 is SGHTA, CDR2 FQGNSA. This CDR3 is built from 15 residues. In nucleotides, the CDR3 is TGTGCCAGCAGCTCCCCCGCGAGCGGGAGGGAGACCCAGTACTTC. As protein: CASSSPASGRETQYF.

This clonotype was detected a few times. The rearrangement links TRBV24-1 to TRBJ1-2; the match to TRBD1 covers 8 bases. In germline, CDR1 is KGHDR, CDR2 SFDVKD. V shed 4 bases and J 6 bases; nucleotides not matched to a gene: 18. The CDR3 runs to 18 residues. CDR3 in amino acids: CATSDPADRDRGWHGYTF. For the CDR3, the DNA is TGTGCCACCAGTGACCCCGCGGACAGGGATCGTGGTTGGCATGGCTACACCTTC.

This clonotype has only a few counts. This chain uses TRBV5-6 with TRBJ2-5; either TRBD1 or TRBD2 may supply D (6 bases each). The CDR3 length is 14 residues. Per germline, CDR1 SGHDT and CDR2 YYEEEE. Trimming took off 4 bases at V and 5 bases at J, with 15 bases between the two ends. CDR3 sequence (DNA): TGTGCCAGCAGCGCGGGACACCTCCGGGAGACCCAGTACTTC. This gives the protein CASSAGHLRETQYF. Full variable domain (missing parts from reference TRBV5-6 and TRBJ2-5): DAGVTQSPTHLIKTRGQQVTLRCSPKSGHDTVSWYQQALGQGPQFIFQYYEEEERQRGNFPDRFSGHQFPNYSSELNVNALLLGDSALYLCASSAGHLRETQYFGPGTRLLVL.

CDR3 bases: TGTGCCAGCAGCCAAGATCTTTGGCGGCGGGGGGATACGCAGTATTTT. Protein sequence: CASSQDLWRRGDTQYF. The chain employs TRBV4-2 and TRBJ2-3; 7 bases match TRBD2. Per the germline V gene, CDR1 is LGHNA and CDR2 is YNFKEQ. This CDR3 has 16 amino acids. Unmatched junction bases numbered 9, after V lost 0 bases and J lost 6 bases.

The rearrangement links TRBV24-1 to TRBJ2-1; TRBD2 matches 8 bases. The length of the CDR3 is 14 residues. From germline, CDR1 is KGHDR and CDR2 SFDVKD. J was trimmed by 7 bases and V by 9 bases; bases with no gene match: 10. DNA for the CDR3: TGTGCCACCGCCACTAGCGGCTCGGGGAATGAGCAGTTCTTC. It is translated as CATATSGSGNEQFF.

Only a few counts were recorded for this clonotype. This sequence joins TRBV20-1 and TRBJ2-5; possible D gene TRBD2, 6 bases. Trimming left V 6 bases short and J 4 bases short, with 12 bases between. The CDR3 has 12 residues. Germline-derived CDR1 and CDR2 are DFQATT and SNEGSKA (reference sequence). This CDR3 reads CSATPGLETQYF. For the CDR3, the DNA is TGCAGTGCCACTCCGGGACTAGAGACCCAGTACTTC.

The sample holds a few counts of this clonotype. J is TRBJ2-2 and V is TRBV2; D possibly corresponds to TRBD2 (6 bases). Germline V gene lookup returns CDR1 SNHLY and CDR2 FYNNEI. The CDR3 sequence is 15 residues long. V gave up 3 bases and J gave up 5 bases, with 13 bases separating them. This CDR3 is CASSEARAGTGELFF. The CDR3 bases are TGTGCCAGCAGTGAGGCCCGCGCGGGGACCGGGGAGCTGTTTTTT.

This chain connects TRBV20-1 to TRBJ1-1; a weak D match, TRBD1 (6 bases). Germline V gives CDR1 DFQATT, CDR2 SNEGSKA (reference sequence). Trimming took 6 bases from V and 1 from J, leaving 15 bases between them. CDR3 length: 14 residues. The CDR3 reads CSARAGHGNTEAFF. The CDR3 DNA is TGCAGTGCCCGCGCGGGACACGGGAACACTGAAGCTTTCTTT.

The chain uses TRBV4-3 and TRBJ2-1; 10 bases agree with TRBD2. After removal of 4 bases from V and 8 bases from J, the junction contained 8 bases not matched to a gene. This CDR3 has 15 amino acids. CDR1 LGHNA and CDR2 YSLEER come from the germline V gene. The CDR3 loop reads CASSPPGLAIDEQFF. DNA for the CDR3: TGCGCCAGCAGCCCCCCGGGACTAGCGATCGATGAGCAGTTCTTC.

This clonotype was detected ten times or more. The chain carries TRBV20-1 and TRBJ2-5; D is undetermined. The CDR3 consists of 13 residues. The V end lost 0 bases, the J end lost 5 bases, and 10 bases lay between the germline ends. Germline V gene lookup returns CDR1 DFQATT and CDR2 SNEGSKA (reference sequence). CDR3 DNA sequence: TGCAGTGCTAGAGATTGGCAGATTGAGACCCAGTACTTC. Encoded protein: CSARDWQIETQYF.

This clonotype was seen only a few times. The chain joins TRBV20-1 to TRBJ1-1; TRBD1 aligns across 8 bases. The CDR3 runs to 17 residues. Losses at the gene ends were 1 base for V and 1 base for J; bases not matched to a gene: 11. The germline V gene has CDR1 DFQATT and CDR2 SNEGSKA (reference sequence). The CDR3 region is CSARAPGQGGGNTEAFF. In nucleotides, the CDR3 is TGCAGTGCTAGAGCCCCTGGACAGGGAGGGGGGAACACTGAAGCTTTCTTT.

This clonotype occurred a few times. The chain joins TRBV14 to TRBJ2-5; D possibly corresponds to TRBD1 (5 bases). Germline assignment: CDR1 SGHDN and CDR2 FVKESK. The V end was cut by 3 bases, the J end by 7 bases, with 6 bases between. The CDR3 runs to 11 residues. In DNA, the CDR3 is TGTGCCAGCAGCCAGCAGGGGACCCAGTACTTC. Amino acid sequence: CASSQQGTQYF. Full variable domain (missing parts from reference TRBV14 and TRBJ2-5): EAGVTQFPSHSVIEKGQTVTLRCDPISGHDNLYWYRRVMGKEIKFLLHFVKESKQDESGMPNNRFLAERTGGTYSTLKVQPAELEDSGVYFCASSQQGTQYFGPGTRLLVL.

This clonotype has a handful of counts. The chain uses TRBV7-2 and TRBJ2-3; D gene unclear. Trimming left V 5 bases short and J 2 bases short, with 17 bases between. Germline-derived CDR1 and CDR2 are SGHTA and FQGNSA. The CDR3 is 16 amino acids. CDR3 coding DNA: TGTGCCAGCAGCACCCGCCTGGTTACGGTCACAGATACGCAGTATTTT. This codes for CASSTRLVTVTDTQYF.

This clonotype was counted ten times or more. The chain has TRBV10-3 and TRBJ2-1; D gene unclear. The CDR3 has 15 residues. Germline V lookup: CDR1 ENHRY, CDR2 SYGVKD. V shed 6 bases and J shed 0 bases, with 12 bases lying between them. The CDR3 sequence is CAIRDGSSSYNEQFF. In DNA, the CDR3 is TGTGCCATCAGGGACGGATCCAGCTCCTACAATGAGCAGTTCTTC.

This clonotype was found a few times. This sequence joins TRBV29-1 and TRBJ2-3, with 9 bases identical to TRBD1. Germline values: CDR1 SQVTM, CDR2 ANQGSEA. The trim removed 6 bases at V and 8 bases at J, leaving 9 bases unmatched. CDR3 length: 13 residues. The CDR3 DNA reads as TGCAGCGTCCTGACAGGGGGGGGGGTTACGCAGTATTTT. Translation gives CSVLTGGGVTQYF.

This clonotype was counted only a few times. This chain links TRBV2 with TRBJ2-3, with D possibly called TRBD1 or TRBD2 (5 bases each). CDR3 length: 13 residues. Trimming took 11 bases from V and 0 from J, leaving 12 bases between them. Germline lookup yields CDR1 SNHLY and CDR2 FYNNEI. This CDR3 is CACREGSTDTQYF. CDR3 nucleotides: TGTGCCTGCCGCGAGGGGAGCACAGATACGCAGTATTTT.

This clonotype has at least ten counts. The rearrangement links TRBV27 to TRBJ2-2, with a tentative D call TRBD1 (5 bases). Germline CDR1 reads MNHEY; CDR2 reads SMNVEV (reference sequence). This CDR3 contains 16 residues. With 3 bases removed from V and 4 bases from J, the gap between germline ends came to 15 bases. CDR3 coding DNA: TGTGCCAGCAGTTTTCTGGCAGGGATGGTCACCGGGGAGCTGTTTTTT. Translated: CASSFLAGMVTGELFF.

The CDR3: CASSPGLAGYTF. As DNA, the CDR3 is TGTGCCAGCAGCCCCGGATTGGCGGGCTACACCTTC. V is TRBV12-3 or TRBV12-4 and J is TRBJ1-2, with unresolved D. The V gene lost 6 bases and the J gene lost 8 bases, with 13 bases spanning the gap. The CDR3 is 12 residues long.